The rows below give T cell receptor beta chains drawn from one sample of a study of blood T cell repertoires in COVID-19. Profiling relied on immunoSEQ multiplex PCR, and the TCRdb table lists in-frame clones only, not all of them. The data show around 230,000 clones, about 88% seen once. Sequencing was performed on PBMCs or T cells enriched from blood (not recorded which). These receptors were collected from a woman in her 30s who had recovered from COVID-19. The CDR3 runs from the conserved cysteine through the conserved F or W. A D gene is named only where the DNA matches it firmly. Clone size is stated in some rows and not others, as once, few, many or a class when expanded.

clone_size	v_call	j_call	d_call	cdr3_aa	cdr3_nt
.	TRBV2	TRBJ1-2	.	CASSELGQLVGYTF	TGTGCCAGCAGTGAACTGGGGCAACTGGTTGGCTACACCTTC
.	TRBV7-2	TRBJ1-2	TRBD1	CASSLISNQGGSDGYTF	TGTGCCAGCAGCCTGATAAGCAACCAGGGGGGTTCGGATGGCTACACCTTC
.	TRBV4-1	TRBJ2-7	TRBD1	CASSQGRDRGRQQYF	TGCGCCAGCAGCCAGGGCCGGGACAGGGGGCGACAGCAGTACTTC
.	TRBV10-3	TRBJ2-7	TRBD1	CAISEQGEQYF	TGTGCCATCAGTGAACAGGGGGAGCAGTACTTC
.	TRBV11-3	TRBJ1-1	TRBD1	CASSTAGTGNTEAFF	TGTGCCAGTTCTACGGCCGGGACAGGTAACACTGAAGCTTTCTTT
.	TRBV5-5	TRBJ2-2	.	CASSSTASVANTGELFF	TGTGCCAGCAGCTCGACAGCCTCTGTCGCGAACACCGGGGAGCTGTTTTTT
.	TRBV9	TRBJ2-6	.	CASHPGSGSGANVLTF	TGTGCCAGCCATCCCGGGTCGGGTTCTGGGGCCAACGTCCTGACTTTC
once	TRBV6-5	TRBJ2-7	.	CASSYEQGMIYEQYF	TGTGCCAGCAGTTACGAACAGGGTATGATCTACGAGCAGTACTTC
.	TRBV9	TRBJ1-3	.	CASSSSSGNTIYF	TGTGCCAGCAGTAGCAGTTCCGGAAACACCATATATTTT
.	TRBV19	TRBJ2-5	.	CASSTQGRMGTQYF	TGTGCCAGTAGTACACAGGGTAGGATGGGGACCCAGTACTTC
.	TRBV7-3	TRBJ2-7	.	CASSPEERPYEQYF	TGTGCCAGCAGCCCGGAGGAGAGGCCCTACGAGCAGTACTTC
once	TRBV6-1	TRBJ2-3	.	CASSEPGKSFPTDTQYF	TGTGCCAGCAGTGAACCAGGGAAGTCTTTCCCTACAGATACGCAGTATTTT
.	TRBV9	TRBJ1-2	TRBD1	CASSGNRGQTHGYTF	TGTGCCAGCAGCGGAAACAGGGGGCAGACCCATGGCTACACCTTC
.	TRBV15	TRBJ1-2	TRBD1	CATSRGRTGVSGYTF	TGTGCCACCAGCAGAGGGAGAACAGGGGTGAGTGGCTACACCTTC
.	TRBV7-6	TRBJ2-1	TRBD2	CASSLVRTSGYNEQFF	TGTGCCAGCAGCTTAGTAAGGACTAGCGGCTACAATGAGCAGTTCTTC
.	TRBV5-1	TRBJ2-2	.	CASSLAVYTGELFF	TGCGCCAGCAGCTTGGCGGTATACACCGGGGAGCTGTTTTTT
.	TRBV4-2	TRBJ2-7	TRBD1	CASSQRDRGTYEQYF	TGTGCCAGCAGCCAACGGGACAGGGGAACCTACGAGCAGTACTTC
.	TRBV27	TRBJ2-1	.	CASSLQGFNQYEQFF	TGTGCCAGCAGTTTACAGGGGTTCAACCAATATGAGCAGTTCTTC
.	TRBV12-3/TRBV12-4	TRBJ1-2	.	CASREVYGYTF	TGTGCCAGCAGGGAGGTCTATGGCTACACCTTC
.	TRBV11-2	TRBJ2-2	TRBD2	CASSPLRGGDTGELFF	TGTGCCAGCAGCCCCCTCCGGGGGGGCGACACCGGGGAGCTGTTTTTT
once	TRBV10-3	TRBJ2-3	.	CAISEELTSTDTQYF	TGTGCCATCAGTGAGGAGCTTACTAGCACAGATACGCAGTATTTT
.	TRBV7-2	TRBJ2-3	.	CASSLQAPDTQYF	TGTGCCAGCAGCTTACAAGCGCCAGATACGCAGTATTTT
.	TRBV19	TRBJ2-1	TRBD2	CASSMTSGVNNEQFF	TGTGCCAGTAGTATGACTAGCGGGGTTAACAATGAGCAGTTCTTC
.	TRBV5-1	TRBJ2-7	.	CASSFHDRLYEQYF	TGCGCCAGCAGCTTTCACGACAGGTTGTACGAGCAGTACTTC
.	TRBV3-1/TRBV3-2	TRBJ1-2	.	CASSQALGRGGIGYTF	TGTGCCAGCAGCCAAGCCCTTGGGCGGGGTGGAATCGGCTACACCTTC
.	TRBV7-9	TRBJ1-1	.	CASSLVERSGLAFF	TGTGCCAGCAGCTTAGTGGAGAGGTCGGGTCTAGCTTTCTTT
.	TRBV2	TRBJ1-6	TRBD1	CASNRDRGLSPLHF	TGTGCCAGCAACCGGGACAGGGGCCTTTCACCCCTCCACTTT
.	TRBV7-9	TRBJ1-1	.	CASSSTGRGTEAFF	TGTGCCAGCAGCTCAACAGGGCGGGGGACTGAAGCTTTCTTT
.	TRBV7-2	TRBJ1-6	.	CASRTDYNSPLHF	TGTGCCAGCAGGACAGACTATAATTCACCCCTCCACTTT
once	TRBV27	TRBJ1-6	TRBD1	CASSLSGTGRSPLHF	TGTGCCAGCAGTTTAAGCGGGACAGGGCGATCACCCCTCCACTTT
few	TRBV5-4	TRBJ2-5	TRBD1	CASSSRGWETQYF	TGTGCCAGCAGCTCCAGGGGGTGGGAGACCCAGTACTTC
.	TRBV4-1	TRBJ1-4	.	CASSQGPGGGEKLFF	TGCGCCAGCAGCCAAGGTCCGGGGGGAGGTGAAAAACTGTTTTTT
.	TRBV12-3/TRBV12-4	TRBJ1-1	.	CASSLGHLEAFF	TGTGCCAGCAGTTTAGGGCATTTAGAAGCTTTCTTT